This record looks at one T cell receptor (beta chain) sequence and its context. The sample comes from a study of memory CD4+ T cells and cytomegalovirus serostatus. Single viable CD3+CD4+CD8-CD45RO+ cells were sorted as the memory CD4+ T cells. In germline, CDR1 is LNHNV, CDR2 YYDKDF (reference sequence). The CDR3 length is 14 residues. V gave up 1 base and J gave up 4 bases, with 10 bases separating them. The protocol was immunoSEQ multiplex PCR, while the TCRdb copy is restricted to in-frame clones and leaves out a portion. The sample records some 60,000 clones, roughly 77% being singletons. The J gene is TRBJ2-5, the V gene TRBV15; D gene uncertain. The clonotype was recovered from an adult in good health and CMV-seropositive. Material for sequencing was memory CD4+ T cells from blood. This CDR3 reads CATSRGNSGETQYF. The CDR3 DNA reads TGTGCCACCAGCAGAGGGAACAGTGGAGAGACCCAGTACTTC.